These 11 T cell receptor beta chains originate from one sample sequenced in a study of T cell responses to AZD1222 COVID-19 vaccine. TCRdb's copy holds only in-frame clones and misses some; the assay was immunoSEQ multiplex PCR. The table lists roughly 190,000 clones, around 94% of them singletons. The sample in question was peripheral blood, obtained on day 0 of AZD1222 vaccination. Every receptor here comes from an adult in good health.

This sequence joins TRBV5-5 and TRBJ2-3; TRBD1 might be the D (7 bases). The CDR3 runs to 16 residues. The germline V gene encodes CDR1 SGHKS and CDR2 YYEKEE (reference sequence). The V end was cut by 2 bases, the J end by 2 bases, with 15 bases between. The CDR3 protein is CASSFRRGLPTDTQYF. The CDR3 nucleotides read TGTGCCAGCAGCTTCAGGAGGGGGCTTCCCACAGATACGCAGTATTTT.

The J gene is TRBJ1-1, the V gene TRBV13; D is undetermined. Germline-derived CDR1 and CDR2 are PRHDT and FYEKMQ (reference sequence). The CDR3 has 14 residues. V lost 5 bases to trimming and J lost 5 bases, with 15 bases between them. CDR3 loop: CASSATPRETEAFF. CDR3 nucleotide sequence: TGTGCCAGCAGCGCGACACCCCGGGAAACTGAAGCTTTCTTT. Supplemented by reference TRBV13 and TRBJ1-1, the full variable domain reads AAGVIQSPRHLIKEKRETATLKCYPIPRHDTVYWYQQGPGQDPQFLISFYEKMQSDKGSIPDRFSAQQFSDYHSELNMSSLELGDSALYFCASSATPRETEAFFGQGTRLTVV.

The chain carries TRBV5-8 and TRBJ1-6; D may be TRBD1 (5 bases). Per the germline V gene, CDR1 is SGHTS and CDR2 is YDEGEE. V was pared by 1 base and J by 11 bases, with 13 bases between. The CDR3 is 14 amino acids. The DNA for the CDR3 is TGTGCCAGCAGCTTGTTGGGGCAGACGCCACCCCTCCACTTT. Encoded protein: CASSLLGQTPPLHF.

The chain's CDR3 is CASSVEWDGEAFF. CDR3 DNA sequence: TGTGCCAGCAGCGTAGAATGGGACGGTGAAGCTTTCTTT. This chain uses TRBV9 with TRBJ1-1, with D possibly matching TRBD1 (5 bases). CDR3 length equals 13 residues. CDR1 and CDR2 from the germline V gene are SGDLS and YYNGEE. V lost 0 bases to trimming and J lost 7 bases, with 10 bases between them.

The genes are TRBV28 and TRBJ1-4; D not certain. The CDR3 totals 14 residues. Trimming stripped 4 bases from V and 4 bases from J, with 10 bases between. Germline V CDR1 and CDR2: MDHEN, SYDVKM. For the CDR3, the DNA is TGTGCCAGCAGTTCAGGAACAATTAATGAAAAACTGTTTTTT. Protein product: CASSSGTINEKLFF.

The chain employs TRBV7-3 and TRBJ2-5; TRBD2 might be the D (5 bases). Germline V gene data show CDR1 as SGHTA and CDR2 as FQGTGA. V was shortened by 3 bases and J by 5 bases, with 10 bases between the two germline ends. CDR3 size: 13 residues. The CDR3 protein is CASSFGGGETQYF. In nucleotides, the CDR3 is TGTGCCAGCAGCTTCGGTGGCGGGGAGACCCAGTACTTC.

The chain couples TRBV10-1 to TRBJ2-3; D perhaps matches TRBD2 (6 bases). The CDR3 is made up of 13 amino acids. The ends were cut back, 10 bases at V and 0 bases at J, with 11 bases in the middle. Germline assignment: CDR1 WNHNN and CDR2 SYGVQD (reference sequence). The CDR3 loop is CATTRGSTDTQYF. CDR3 in DNA: TGCGCCACCACCCGGGGGAGCACAGATACGCAGTATTTT.

V is TRBV11-3 and J is TRBJ1-5, with D possibly matching TRBD1 (6 bases). Germline V lookup: CDR1 SGHNT, CDR2 YENEEA. Trimming stripped 5 bases from V and 4 bases from J, with 12 bases between. The CDR3 is 14 amino acids. The CDR3 region is CASSGDRRNQPQHF. The CDR3 nucleotides are TGTGCCAGCAGCGGCGACAGGCGGAATCAGCCCCAGCATTTT.

This chain connects TRBV11-2 to TRBJ1-4; weak D call: TRBD1 (5 bases). CDR1 is SGHAT and CDR2 is FQNNGV in the germline V gene. The V end lost 2 bases, the J end lost 6 bases, and 10 bases lay between the germline ends. The length of the CDR3 is 14 residues. CDR3 in amino acids: CASSLPGVDEKLFF. CDR3 DNA: TGTGCCAGCAGCTTACCGGGGGTAGATGAAAAACTGTTTTTT.

The rearrangement links TRBV3-1 (or the pseudogene TRBV3-2) to TRBJ1-1, with 8 bases matching TRBD1. The germline V gene encodes CDR1 LGHDT and CDR2 YNNKEL (reference sequence). After removal of 2 bases from V and 7 bases from J, the junction contained 3 bases not matched to a gene. The CDR3 consists of 13 residues. In nucleotides, the CDR3 is TGTGCCAGCAGCCAAAGTGGACAGGGTGAAGCTTTCTTT. Protein: CASSQSGQGEAFF.

The V call is TRBV5-4, the J call TRBJ2-3; 7 bases agree with TRBD2. V was clipped by 3 bases and J by 0 bases; unmatched bases: 1. The CDR3 totals 14 residues. Per germline, CDR1 SGHNT and CDR2 YYREEE (reference sequence). For the CDR3, the DNA is TGTGCCAGCAGCTCAGCGGGGAGCACAGATACGCAGTATTTT. It encodes CASSSAGSTDTQYF.